This record covers a single T cell receptor beta chain. In the original workflow: Amplification from reference gene primers served as the basis for estimated nucleated cell counts. The method was immunoSEQ multiplex PCR; TCRdb's version includes in-frame clones alone and lacks a portion of them. The V and J calls and clone size come from that table; D and trimming were worked out from the DNA. Of 200,000 to 250,000 clones listed, 84% are singletons. With V trimmed by 3 bases and J by 1 base, 5 bases remained unmatched. This CDR3 comprises 14 residues. Germline V CDR1 and CDR2: SQVTM, ANQGSEA. These data come from a study of blood T cell repertoires in COVID-19. Study-level information: Sample material is recorded as cDNA or gDNA derived from T cells, B-cell-depleted T cells, or PBMCs.

Enrollment of patients from Seattle took place during active infection, with longitudinal follow-up. The rearrangement joins TRBV29-1 to TRBJ1-2; 7 nucleotides match TRBD1. Input material: peripheral blood. This receptor was obtained from a woman of 80 years or more with COVID-19, enrolled during active disease. The CDR3 DNA reads as TGCAGCGTTGACAAAGACAGGGTTAACTATGGCTACACCTTC. Its protein product is CSVDKDRVNYGYTF.